This passage covers 9 T cell receptor beta chains from one sample sequenced in a study of CD8+CD57+ T cells in acquired aplastic anemia. Profiling that covered TCR beta VDJ and CDR3 relied on genomic DNA as its template. MiXCR, applied by TCRdb to the reads, yields one record per CDR3 protein. The sample lists about 190,000 distinct CDR3 sequences; 54% were seen once. The sequenced sample consisted of sorted CD4+, CD8+, or CD8+CD57+ T cells (not recorded which) from PBMCs. All receptors come from a human donor in good health, serving as a control.

The V gene is TRBV5-1, the J gene TRBJ2-3, with D possibly TRBD1 on 5 matching bases. Trimming stripped 4 bases from V and 5 bases from J, with 17 bases between. Germline V gene data show CDR1 as SGHRS and CDR2 as YFSETQ. The length of the CDR3 is 15 residues. CDR3 in DNA: TGCGCCAGCAGCCCTATAGGGGTGGAAGGAGATACGCAGTATTTT. It specifies CASSPIGVEGDTQYF.

This chain uses TRBV7-8 with TRBJ2-7, with 8 bases lining up with TRBD2. The CDR3 is made up of 15 amino acids. V lost 5 bases to trimming and J lost 3 bases; unmatched junction nucleotides: 9. Per germline, CDR1 SGHVS and CDR2 FQNEAQ. The CDR3 DNA reads as TGTGCCAGCAGCCTCTCACGGGAGGGGTTCTACGAGCAGTACTTC. This encodes CASSLSREGFYEQYF. Supplemented by reference TRBV7-8 and TRBJ2-7, the full variable domain reads GAGVSQSPRYKVAKRGQDVALRCDPISGHVSLFWYQQALGQGPEFLTYFQNEAQLDKSGLPSDRFFAERPEGSVSTLKIQRTQQEDSAVYLCASSLSREGFYEQYFGPGTRLTVT.

Of note for this clonotype: A much larger clone lies one base from this, so it may be a read error. The chain carries TRBV9 and TRBJ2-5, with D possibly called TRBD1 or TRBD2 (6 bases each). CDR3 length equals 16 residues. In germline, CDR1 is SGDLS, CDR2 YYNGEE. The CDR3 region is CASSQDSRVSGETQHF. CDR3 nucleotides: TGTGCCAGCAGCCAGGACAGCAGGGTCTCGGGGGAGACCCAGCACTTC.

The rearrangement links TRBV29-1 to TRBJ2-7; 8 bases are a match to TRBD1. V gave up 4 bases and J gave up 0 bases; unmatched junction bases: 5. The CDR3 has 14 amino acids. Germline CDR1 reads SQVTM; CDR2 reads ANQGSEA. The CDR3 here is CSVAATGVSYEQYF. The CDR3 DNA follows: TGCAGCGTTGCAGCGACAGGGGTCTCCTACGAGCAGTACTTC.

This clonotype came up many times. The genes are TRBV4-3 and TRBJ2-6; weak D call: TRBD1 (5 bases). The CDR3 loop spans 13 amino acids. CDR1 LGHNA and CDR2 YSLEER come from the germline V gene. V lost 2 bases and J lost 8, with 7 bases in between. CDR3 region: CASSQQGPNVLTF. DNA for the CDR3: TGCGCCAGCAGCCAACAGGGTCCCAACGTCCTGACTTTC.

On this clonotype: This likely comes from a read error, as the CDR3 has no conserved phenylalanine or tryptophan at its end. V is TRBV25-1 and J is TRBJ1-6; maybe TRBD1 (5 bases). CDR1 is MGHDK and CDR2 is SYGVNS in the germline V gene. CDR3 length: 21 residues. V dropped 5 bases and J dropped 4 bases, with 30 bases sitting between them. The CDR3 sequence is CASSSPLRGPIEGLYNSPLHS. The CDR3 DNA reads TGTGCCAGCAGTTCCCCCCTGAGGGGTCCCATTGAGGGCCTTTATAATTCACCCCTCCACTCT.

The chain is built from TRBV15 and TRBJ1-5; TRBD1 matches at 7 bases. Germline CDR1 and CDR2: LNHNV and YYDKDF (reference sequence). There are 15 residues in the CDR3. With V trimmed by 5 bases and J by 3 bases, 7 bases remained unmatched. The CDR3 protein is CATSVRTGANQPQHF. The CDR3 nucleotides read TGTGCCACCAGCGTGAGAACAGGGGCCAATCAGCCCCAGCATTTT.

There are a few counts of this clonotype. J is TRBJ2-4 and V is TRBV6-1, with D possibly matching TRBD2 (6 bases). Trimming shortened V by 3 bases and J by 8 bases, and 17 bases separated the two germline ends. CDR3 length equals 15 residues. The germline CDR1 and CDR2 sequences are MNHNS and SASEGT. DNA of the CDR3: TGTGCCAGCAGTGATCCAGCCCGGGGGTCGGACATTCAGTACTTC. Residues: CASSDPARGSDIQYF.

The chain combines TRBV12-3 or TRBV12-4 with TRBJ2-7; 8 positions match TRBD2. The CDR3 totals 14 residues. V trimming: 5 bases; J trimming: 0 bases; junction bases outside the gene matches: 3. CDR3 sequence reads: CASSLSGTSYEQYF. CDR3 in DNA: TGTGCCAGCAGTCTTAGCGGGACCTCCTACGAGCAGTACTTC.